Given below is one T cell receptor (beta chain) in context. The protocol was immunoSEQ multiplex PCR, while the TCRdb copy is restricted to in-frame clones and leaves out a portion. The repertoire holds some 69,000 clones, nearly 80% seen once, with roughly 48% in the top ten. This sample is drawn from a study of blood T cell repertoires in COVID-19. The ends lost 6 bases at V and 4 bases at J; junction bases unmatched: 2. The CDR3 covers 13 residues. Germline CDR1 reads MDHEN; CDR2 reads SYDVKM. The V call is TRBV28, the J call TRBJ2-5; 10 bases agree with TRBD2. The sequenced material came from peripheral blood. This receptor was identified in a human donor in a cohort sampled during active COVID-19. The CDR3: CASRVAGGETQYF. The CDR3 coding sequence is TGTGCCAGCAGGGTAGCGGGAGGAGAGACCCAGTACTTC.